The T cell receptor (beta chain) described here comes from a study of a mutant IDH1 vaccine in newly diagnosed glioma (dated by TCRdb to the early 2020s). At the level of the whole study: Vaccination began 4-6 weeks after radiotherapy alone, or alongside temozolomide cycles in the chemotherapy-containing groups. For exploratory analyses, longitudinal TCRB deep sequencing was carried out in more than 20 treated patients wherever samples were available. Of the 32 patients who were treated, around 60% were male and roughly 38% were female, and the mean age was about 37 years. Peripheral blood was drawn at six visits: V03 (baseline), V05, V07, V10, V12 and V13. Before enrollment, patients had received standard therapy of radiotherapy alone, temozolomide alone, or radiochemotherapy with temozolomide; most received the combination. Visit V12 was the week-35 safety follow-up and visit V13 was the week-47 end of study. General findings and caveats noted by the study authors: No apparent relationship was observed between pseudoprogression and alterations in the top peripheral T cell clonotypes detected by TCRB sequencing. Availability determined which PBMC samples were chosen for TCRB deep sequencing. Immune responses induced by the vaccine were seen in 90% to 95% of patients across multiple MHC alleles. The authors stated that sample limitations prevented analyses of patient blood samples from being reproduced.

Concerning this clone itself: The clone's antigen remains unknown. Base qualities are not at hand, and no much larger clone is one base apart.

Library prep was done by the immunoSEQ multiplex PCR assay. Rearranged TCR beta chain sequences were amplified with the hsTCRB Kit following the manufacturer's protocol. Sequencing of TCRB libraries was carried out on an Illumina MiSeq. The published analysis was carried out like this. The proprietary platform of the kit vendor was used for demultiplexing, trimming and gene mapping. TCRdb carries this immuneACCESS record with in-frame sequences only. Its versions omit some clonotypes, under half of them owing to an unresolved V gene in the studies checked, with the rest unexplained. Clone size and V and J calls were adopted from that table, with D and trimming inferred from the DNA. The sample contains tens of thousands of clones, around 80% of them found a single time. The top ten constitute approximately 4% of the sample. The CDR3 holds 12 amino acids from the cysteine to the phenylalanine. The DNA shown is the 36-base CDR3, in frame from base 1. The germline V gene sets CDR1 to LGHNA and CDR2 to YNFKEQ. V and J lose 0 bases and 7 bases, and a span of 6 bases separates them.

Explained via the paper, the time point label denotes: week 35, safety follow-up. A 20-mer mutant IDH1 peptide at 300 micrograms in Montanide made up each vaccine dose, which was injected subcutaneously together with topical imiquimod. Patients were given eight vaccinations, in weeks 1, 3, 5, 7, 11, 15, 19 and 23, which matched visits V03 through V10. The donors had newly diagnosed IDH1-mutant astrocytomas of WHO grade 3 or 4 that showed loss of nuclear ATRX. The samples were drawn from NOA16, a multicentre, single-arm, open-label phase I trial in Germany that tested a mutant IDH1 peptide vaccine in humans for the first time. The DNeasy Blood and Tissue Kit was used to extract genomic DNA from EDTA blood for TCRB sequencing.

The receptor comes from a young woman with glioma. The rearrangement combines TRBV4-2 with TRBJ1-2; no D gene can be assigned with confidence. The sample here was PBMCs, taken from a glioma patient whose treatment included an IDH1 peptide vaccine. The nucleotide sequence reads TGTGCCAGCAGCCAAGATCCCAGTGGCTACACCTTC. Translated, it reads CASSQDPSGYTF.